The 21 T cell receptor beta chains listed next were all sequenced from one sample in a study of patients and donors after allogeneic stem cell transplantation. Using its own MiXCR run on the RT-PCR reads, TCRdb lists one record per CDR3 protein. The table has about 230,000 distinct CDR3 sequences, roughly an eighth seen once. The sequenced sample consisted of blood, either unsorted or a sorted T cell fraction (not recorded which). These TCRs come from a human donor who was either an allogeneic HSCT recipient or a stem cell or donor lymphocyte infusion donor (not recorded which). It is not recorded whose cells these are; they may come from a transplant donor.

This clonotype appeared many times. The chain carries TRBV7-2 and TRBJ1-4; D is unclear. Germline V lookup: CDR1 SGHTA, CDR2 FQGNSA. CDR3 length equals 14 residues. Trimming stripped 4 bases from V and 2 bases from J, with 8 bases between. CDR3 in amino acids: CASSWQPTNEKLFF. CDR3 sequence (DNA): TGTGCCAGCAGCTGGCAGCCCACTAATGAAAAACTGTTTTTT.

In this sample, this clonotype turned up many times. The chain couples TRBV7-3 to TRBJ1-4; no clear D. Germline CDR1 SGHTA, CDR2 FQGTGA. The CDR3 totals 15 residues. V lost 5 bases, J lost 3 bases, and 13 bases lay in between. The DNA of the CDR3 is TGTGCCAGCAGCACAAACATAGACGCTAATGAAAAACTGTTTTTT. Translation gives CASSTNIDANEKLFF.

The gene calls are TRBV25-1 and TRBJ2-2; 7 bases are a match to TRBD1. The CDR3 runs to 18 residues. J was trimmed by 0 bases and V by 2 bases; bases with no gene match: 9. The V gene's germline CDR1 is MGHDK and CDR2 SYGVNS. CDR3 in amino acids: CASSEESGTVANTGELFF. The CDR3 DNA follows: TGTGCCAGCAGTGAAGAATCCGGGACAGTCGCGAACACCGGGGAGCTGTTTTTT.

This clonotype was observed a few times. The chain combines TRBV20-1 with TRBJ1-6; a possible D gene is TRBD1 (5 bases). The germline CDR1 and CDR2 sequences are DFQATT and SNEGSKA (reference sequence). The V and J ends lost 6 bases and 7 bases respectively, with 16 bases between them. CDR3 length equals 14 residues. The CDR3 region is CSAYRGQMNSPLHF. CDR3 DNA sequence: TGCAGTGCATACCGGGGCCAGATGAATTCACCCCTCCACTTT.

This clonotype has only a few counts. The V and J genes are TRBV5-1 and TRBJ2-7; 7 nucleotides match TRBD1. Germline V gene lookup returns CDR1 SGHRS and CDR2 YFSETQ. There are 14 residues in the CDR3. The V and J ends lost 4 bases and 3 bases, in that order; junction bases with no gene match: 7. For the CDR3, the DNA is TGCGCCAGCAGCCCGTGGACAGGAGACTACGAGCAGTACTTC. This gives the protein CASSPWTGDYEQYF.

This clonotype was observed at least ten times. V usage is TRBV12-3 or TRBV12-4 and J usage is TRBJ1-6, with TRBD1 as a possible D gene (5 bases). The CDR3 consists of 13 residues. The ends were cut back, 7 bases at V and 10 bases at J, with 14 bases in the middle. CDR3 in amino acids: CASTRREGSPLHF. DNA for the CDR3: TGTGCCAGCACGCGCAGGGAGGGATCACCCCTCCACTTT.

This clonotype was seen more than once but under ten times. The rearrangement uses TRBV2 and TRBJ2-5; tentatively, D is TRBD2 (5 bases). Germline CDR1 and CDR2: SNHLY and FYNNEI. V was cut by 2 bases and J by 1 base, with 8 bases left in between. The CDR3 has 14 residues. CDR3 region: CASSEITSQETQYF. The DNA of the CDR3 is TGTGCCAGCAGTGAAATTACTAGCCAAGAGACCCAGTACTTC.

The chain carries TRBV5-6 and TRBJ2-1, with D maybe TRBD1 (6 bases). CDR1 SGHDT and CDR2 YYEEEE come from the germline V gene. The CDR3 is 16 residues long. V was trimmed by 0 bases and J by 3 bases, leaving 13 bases between them. CDR3 sequence reads: CASSLGTGQLYNEQFF. For the CDR3, the DNA is TGTGCCAGCAGCTTGGGGACGGGACAACTCTACAATGAGCAGTTCTTC.

The table lists this clonotype with a few counts. The chain is built from TRBV3-1 and TRBJ2-1; 9 bases fit TRBD2. CDR1 and CDR2 (germline): LGHDT, YNNKEL (reference sequence). The ends lost 2 bases at V and 6 bases at J; junction bases unmatched: 8. The length of the CDR3 is 16 residues. The CDR3 nucleotides read TGTGCCAGCAGCCAATTCGGCGGGAGGGCCCCCAATGAGCAGTTCTTC. Protein sequence: CASSQFGGRAPNEQFF.

This clonotype has only a few counts. The chain uses TRBV30 and TRBJ1-2; D remains unclear. Looked up from germline, CDR1 is GTSNPN and CDR2 is SVGIG (reference sequence). Trimming took off 0 bases at V and 6 bases at J, with 23 bases between the two ends. The CDR3 loop spans 17 amino acids. CDR3 nucleotide sequence: TGTGCCTGGAGTGTACCCACAATGAGGGCAGGCCGGGATGGCTACACCTTC. Its protein product is CAWSVPTMRAGRDGYTF. The full variable domain, with the rest looked up from reference TRBV30 and TRBJ1-2, is SQTIHQWPATLVQPVGSPLSLECTVEGTSNPNLYWYRQAAGRGLQLLFYSVGIGQISSEVPQNLSASRPQDRQFILSSKKLLLSDSGFYLCAWSVPTMRAGRDGYTFGSGTRLTVV.

The V call is TRBV30, the J call TRBJ2-5; a possible D gene is TRBD2 (6 bases). Per germline, CDR1 GTSNPN and CDR2 SVGIG (reference sequence). Trimming removed 2 bases from V and 4 bases from J, with 14 bases in between. This CDR3 comprises 14 residues. DNA for the CDR3: TGTGCCTGGAGTCGACTAGGGGTATTAGAGACCCAGTACTTC. Translating gives CAWSRLGVLETQYF.

The CDR3 sequence is CASSLPSGYEQYF. The DNA of the CDR3 is TGTGCCAGCAGCTTGCCTAGCGGATACGAGCAGTACTTC. The genes are TRBV5-6 and TRBJ2-7; 7 bases line up with TRBD2. The V segment lost 1 base and the J segment 4 bases; nucleotides outside the gene matches: 2. CDR1 SGHDT and CDR2 YYEEEE come from the germline V gene. This CDR3 contains 13 residues. Drawing the rest from reference TRBV5-6 and TRBJ2-7, the complete variable domain is DAGVTQSPTHLIKTRGQQVTLRCSPKSGHDTVSWYQQALGQGPQFIFQYYEEEERQRGNFPDRFSGHQFPNYSSELNVNALLLGDSALYLCASSLPSGYEQYFGPGTRLTVT.

J is TRBJ2-5 and V is TRBV5-1, with D perhaps TRBD2 (5 bases). The CDR3 is 14 residues long. The V and J ends lost 0 bases and 6 bases respectively, with 12 bases between them. Germline CDR1 and CDR2: SGHRS and YFSETQ. The CDR3, as DNA: TGCGCCAGCAGCTTGGATCTGGGGAGAAAGACCCAGTACTTC. This translates into CASSLDLGRKTQYF.

The chain joins TRBV12-3 or TRBV12-4 to TRBJ2-1; 11 nucleotides agree with TRBD2. This CDR3 comprises 14 residues. J gave up 7 bases and V 6 bases, and 5 bases lay outside the gene matches. The CDR3 region is CASRTSGKLNEQFF. CDR3 sequence (DNA): TGTGCCAGCAGGACTAGCGGGAAATTGAATGAGCAGTTCTTC.

The V call is TRBV6-2 or TRBV6-3, the J call TRBJ1-5; D is unclear. Germline lookup yields CDR1 MNHEY and CDR2 SVGEGT. The V gene lost 8 bases and the J gene lost 0 bases, with 8 bases spanning the gap. The CDR3 is 13 amino acids. This chain's CDR3 is CASHGFSNQPQHF. For the CDR3, the DNA is TGTGCCAGCCACGGATTTAGCAATCAGCCCCAGCATTTT.

The rearrangement links TRBV20-1 to TRBJ2-1, with 10 bases aligning to TRBD2. Germline values: CDR1 DFQATT, CDR2 SNEGSKA (reference sequence). With 5 bases clipped from V and 7 bases from J, the junction kept 8 bases outside the gene matches. The CDR3 runs to 14 residues. The CDR3 DNA reads as TGCAGTGCTCTCCAGCGGGGGGGCAGGAATGAGCAGTTCTTC. Its translation: CSALQRGGRNEQFF.

There are many counts of this clonotype. The rearrangement links TRBV5-1 to TRBJ1-2, with 8 bases lining up with TRBD1. The germline gives CDR1 SGHRS, CDR2 YFSETQ. Unmatched junction bases numbered 5, after V lost 4 bases and J lost 6 bases. The CDR3 covers 13 residues. In DNA, the CDR3 is TGCGCCAGCAGCCAAGTGGACAGGGATGGCTACACCTTC. Its translation is CASSQVDRDGYTF.

V and J are TRBV5-1 and TRBJ2-3, with D possibly TRBD2 on 6 matching bases. Trimming removed 0 bases from V and 5 bases from J, with 10 bases in between. Looked up from germline, CDR1 is SGHRS and CDR2 is YFSETQ. This CDR3 region has 14 residues. CDR3 amino acids: CASSLGGVEDTQYF. The CDR3 DNA follows: TGCGCCAGCAGCTTGGGCGGGGTCGAAGATACGCAGTATTTT.

V usage is TRBV5-1 and J usage is TRBJ1-2; D gene uncertain. With 4 bases removed from V and 1 base from J, the gap between germline ends came to 14 bases. Germline V gene data show CDR1 as SGHRS and CDR2 as YFSETQ. This CDR3 is 15 amino acids long. The CDR3 sequence: CASSTAGLVNYGYTF. The CDR3 region has the DNA TGCGCCAGCAGCACCGCGGGGTTGGTTAACTATGGCTACACCTTC.

This clonotype was picked up a small number of times. The chain combines TRBV12-3 or TRBV12-4 with TRBJ2-2; 8 bases fit TRBD2. The CDR3 sequence is 14 residues long. The J segment lost 6 bases and the V segment lost 6 bases, leaving 6 bases of the junction unmatched. The CDR3 sequence: CASRTGTRAGELFF. CDR3 nucleotide sequence: TGTGCCAGCAGGACGGGGACTAGAGCCGGGGAGCTGTTTTTT.

The sample holds a few counts of this clonotype. The rearrangement links TRBV5-4 to TRBJ1-6; D gene unclear. The germline gives CDR1 SGHNT, CDR2 YYREEE (reference sequence). The V and J ends lost 4 bases and 10 bases respectively, with 18 bases between them. The CDR3 runs 15 residues. Here the CDR3 DNA reads TGTGCCAGCAGCAAGCGCGGTATCCTAACGTCACCCCTCCACTTT. Amino acid sequence: CASSKRGILTSPLHF.